The 24 T cell receptor beta chains below come from one sample, sequenced in a study of T cells after yellow fever vaccination. TCRdb re-called the 5' RACE reads through MiXCR, storing one row per CDR3 protein. The table has about 120,000 distinct CDR3 sequences, approximately 8.4% seen once; the top ten hold about 25%. This material consisted of CD8+ T cells sorted from PBMCs, taken 45 days after the yellow fever booster vaccination. Receptors were obtained from a man younger than 40 who received the YFV17D yellow fever vaccine.

This clonotype was counted ten times or more. The V and J genes are TRBV7-6 and TRBJ2-3, with a tentative D call TRBD2 (5 bases). The V end lost 5 bases, the J end lost 9 bases, and 21 bases lay between the germline ends. Per the germline V gene, CDR1 is SGHVS and CDR2 is FNYEAQ. This CDR3 spans 15 amino acids. The CDR3 reads CASSEPGLPPSTQYF. The DNA for the CDR3 is TGTGCCAGCAGCGAACCCGGACTGCCGCCGTCCACGCAGTATTTT.

As for this clonotype: A much larger clonotype is one base distant, so this may be a read error. The V gene is TRBV20-1, the J gene TRBJ2-7; 7 nucleotides agree with TRBD2. Germline CDR1 reads DFQATT; CDR2 reads SNEGSKA (reference sequence). The CDR3 extends over 16 amino acids. CDR3 in amino acids: CRAEPLGLAASYEQYF. CDR3 nucleotide sequence: TGCAGAGCTGAACCGCTTGGGCTAGCGGCCTCCTACGAGCAGTACTTC.

Ten or more counts support this clonotype. The CDR3 coding sequence is TGTGCCAGCAGTTCATATGAGGATAGCAATCAGCCCCAGCATTTT. Its translation: CASSSYEDSNQPQHF. The gene calls are TRBV6-2 or TRBV6-3 and TRBJ1-5, with D unclear. This CDR3 has 15 amino acids. Trimming stripped 4 bases from V and 0 bases from J, with 10 bases between. Germline loops: CDR1 MNHEY, CDR2 SVGEGT.

This clonotype was found many times. The chain links TRBV6-2 or TRBV6-3 to TRBJ2-7; a weak D match, TRBD1 (6 bases). The CDR3 sequence is 14 residues long. From germline, CDR1 is MNHEY and CDR2 SVGEGT. Deletions cut 2 bases from V and 1 base from J, with 9 bases between. The CDR3 reads CASSYGTLSYEQYF. The CDR3, as DNA: TGTGCCAGCAGTTACGGGACACTTTCCTACGAGCAGTACTTC.

In its sample, this clonotype was seen many times. The chain carries TRBV7-8 and TRBJ1-6, with D perhaps matching TRBD1 (5 bases). This CDR3 contains 17 residues. Trimming took 5 bases from V and 2 from J, leaving 16 bases between them. Germline V gene sequence: CDR1 SGHVS, CDR2 FQNEAQ. CDR3 sequence (DNA): TGTGCCAGCAGCACCGCAGGGTTGAGACCCTATAATTCACCCCTCCACTTT. This encodes CASSTAGLRPYNSPLHF. The full variable domain, in which reference TRBV7-8 and TRBJ1-6 provide the parts outside the CDR3, is GAGVSQSPRYKVAKRGQDVALRCDPISGHVSLFWYQQALGQGPEFLTYFQNEAQLDKSGLPSDRFFAERPEGSVSTLKIQRTQQEDSAVYLCASSTAGLRPYNSPLHFGNGTRLTVT.

V usage is TRBV20-1 and J usage is TRBJ1-1, with no clear D. The CDR3 covers 14 residues. Germline-derived CDR1 and CDR2 are DFQATT and SNEGSKA (reference sequence). Trimming took 5 bases from V and 1 from J, leaving 14 bases between them. For the CDR3, the DNA is TGCAGTGCTGCGGCAGGCTCGACGAACACTGAAGCTTTCTTT. It specifies CSAAAGSTNTEAFF.

This clonotype was seen many times. This chain connects TRBV5-1 to TRBJ2-5; TRBD1 aligns across 7 bases. This CDR3 is built from 15 residues. V lost 0 bases to trimming and J lost 5 bases; unmatched junction nucleotides: 7. Germline V gene lookup returns CDR1 SGHRS and CDR2 YFSETQ. The CDR3, as DNA: TGCGCCAGCAGCTTGGTAGACAGGGTCGATGAGACCCAGTACTTC. Translated: CASSLVDRVDETQYF.

On this clonotype: This clone may be a read error of a much larger clone one base away. This rearrangement joins TRBV12-3 or TRBV12-4 to TRBJ2-1; D not resolved. The CDR3 totals 14 residues. V shed 8 bases and J shed 4 bases, with 15 bases lying between them. CDR3 sequence: CASCPDRTYNEQFF. CDR3 nucleotides: TGTGCCAGCTGTCCTGATAGGACGTACAATGAGCAGTTCTTC.

The sample holds many counts of this clonotype. The chain combines TRBV6-5 with TRBJ2-1, with TRBD2 as a possible D gene (6 bases). The CDR3 extends over 17 amino acids. The germline V gene encodes CDR1 MNHEY and CDR2 SVGAGI. With 2 bases removed from V and 10 bases from J, the gap between germline ends came to 24 bases. The DNA of the CDR3 is TGTGCCAGCAGTTACACTCCCCCCGGGACTGGGATTAACGAGCAGTTCTTC. This translates into CASSYTPPGTGINEQFF.

This clonotype was counted many times. This chain connects TRBV29-1 to TRBJ2-2, with 11 positions matching TRBD2. With V trimmed by 3 bases and J by 3 bases, 3 bases remained unmatched. The CDR3 length is 15 residues. Germline V CDR1 and CDR2: SQVTM, ANQGSEA. The CDR3 nucleotides are TGCAGCGTTGAGGGACTAGCGGACTACACCGGGGAGCTGTTTTTT. Its translation is CSVEGLADYTGELFF.

This clonotype was counted many times. The chain recombines TRBV6-1 with TRBJ2-3; D is uncertain. The ends were cut back, 2 bases at V and 6 bases at J, with 9 bases in the middle. The CDR3 extends over 13 amino acids. Germline lookup yields CDR1 MNHNS and CDR2 SASEGT. As DNA, the CDR3 is TGTGCCAGCAGTGAAAGGGTCGTGGATACGCAGTATTTT. Protein sequence: CASSERVVDTQYF.

There are many counts of this clonotype. This sequence joins TRBV6-1 and TRBJ2-3; weak D call: TRBD2 (5 bases). V lost 2 bases and J lost 9, with 18 bases in between. The CDR3 is made up of 15 amino acids. Looked up from germline, CDR1 is MNHNS and CDR2 is SASEGT. The DNA for the CDR3 is TGTGCCAGCAGTGAAAACGGGATCGTCCCCCACACGCAGTATTTT. It encodes CASSENGIVPHTQYF.

About this clonotype itself: The germline gene is not matched at one end of the junction; a read error may be the cause. The chain couples TRBV12-3 or TRBV12-4 to TRBJ2-5; D is unresolved. The CDR3 extends over 18 amino acids. As DNA, the CDR3 is TGTACCAGCAGTTTTGGTACTGAGACACCGGGCGCACAAGAGACCCAGTACTTC. This translates into CTSSFGTETPGAQETQYF.

This clonotype has more than one count but fewer than ten. J is TRBJ1-5 and V is TRBV24-1; unclear D gene. Germline V gives CDR1 KGHDR, CDR2 SFDVKD. The CDR3 sequence is 10 residues long. V was pared by 9 bases and J by 7 bases, with 6 bases between. CDR3 sequence: CATPTQPQHF. DNA of the CDR3: TGTGCCACCCCTACCCAGCCCCAGCATTTT.

Notes on this clonotype: Given a much more abundant clone one base away, this may be a read error. Because it lacks the conserved phenylalanine or tryptophan at the end, this CDR3 is likely a read error. The chain joins TRBV20-1 to TRBJ2-7; TRBD2 might be the D (5 bases). Germline lookup yields CDR1 DFQATT and CDR2 SNEGSKA (reference sequence). V was trimmed by 6 bases and J by 4 bases, leaving 10 bases between them. The CDR3 loop spans 11 amino acids. The CDR3 loop reads CSAGPGYEQYL. As DNA, the CDR3 is TGCAGTGCCGGTCCGGGGTACGAGCAGTACCTC.

The chain is built from TRBV7-9 and TRBJ2-6; 11 nucleotides match TRBD1. Germline CDR1 is SEHNR and CDR2 is FQNEAQ (reference sequence). This CDR3 comprises 16 residues. V was clipped by 4 bases and J by 2 bases; unmatched bases: 1. CDR3 loop: CASSWTGGAGANVLTF. The CDR3, as DNA: TGTGCCAGCAGCTGGACAGGGGGCGCTGGGGCCAACGTCCTGACTTTC.

This clonotype has a handful of counts. The chain employs TRBV6-6 and TRBJ2-3, with D uncertain. CDR1 is MNHNY and CDR2 is SVGAGI in the germline V gene (reference sequence). The CDR3 consists of 13 residues. V was trimmed by 7 bases and J by 5 bases, leaving 13 bases between them. DNA for the CDR3: TGTGCCAGCACCTCTCCCCCCGTAGATACGCAGTATTTT. Translating it yields CASTSPPVDTQYF.

This clonotype was seen more than once but under ten times. The chain has TRBV29-1 and TRBJ2-3; 10 bases are a match to TRBD1. V was clipped by 4 bases and J by 3 bases; unmatched bases: 10. The germline gives CDR1 SQVTM, CDR2 ANQGSEA. This CDR3 region has 16 residues. The DNA of the CDR3 is TGCAGCGTTGCCGCCGGGACAGGGGCTCCGACAGATACGCAGTATTTT. Protein sequence: CSVAAGTGAPTDTQYF.

Comments on this clonotype: This clone may be a read error of a much larger clone one base away. This rearrangement joins TRBV20-1 to TRBJ2-7; D remains unclear. The germline V gene encodes CDR1 DFQATT and CDR2 SNEGSKA (reference sequence). V gave up 6 bases and J gave up 0 bases, with 12 bases separating them. The CDR3 totals 13 residues. CDR3 nucleotides: TGCAGTGCCTGGGTCAGTAGCTCCTACGAGCAGTACTTC. Translation: CSAWVSSSYEQYF.

The chain recombines TRBV11-1 with TRBJ2-5; D unresolved. The CDR3 length is 12 residues. The ends were cut back, 0 bases at V and 5 bases at J, with 4 bases in the middle. CDR1 is SGHAT, CDR2 FQDESV, per germline (reference sequence). The CDR3 loop reads CASSLARETQYF. DNA for the CDR3: TGTGCCAGCAGCTTAGCGAGGGAGACCCAGTACTTC.

The chain combines TRBV6-2 or TRBV6-3 with TRBJ2-1; D not certain. Germline CDR1 MNHEY, CDR2 SVGEGT. V dropped 0 bases and J dropped 3 bases, with 12 bases sitting between them. This CDR3 comprises 16 residues. CDR3 in amino acids: CASSYSSSTIYNEQFF. The CDR3 nucleotides read TGTGCCAGCAGTTACTCGAGCTCCACCATCTACAATGAGCAGTTCTTC.

This sequence joins TRBV9 and TRBJ2-1; no reliable D call. Germline CDR1 SGDLS, CDR2 YYNGEE. The CDR3 consists of 15 residues. The V end was cut by 1 base, the J end by 8 bases, with 16 bases between. CDR3 protein: CASSVSPRSIDEQFF. The CDR3 DNA sequence: TGTGCCAGCAGCGTAAGCCCTAGGAGTATCGATGAGCAGTTCTTC. Complete variable domain (other parts from reference TRBV9 and TRBJ2-1): DSGVTQTPKHLITATGQRVTLRCSPRSGDLSVYWYQQSLDQGLQFLIQYYNGEERAKGNILERFSAQQFPDLHSELNLSSLELGDSALYFCASSVSPRSIDEQFFGPGTRLTVL.

This clonotype was seen ten or more times. V is TRBV5-1 and J is TRBJ2-1; 12 positions match TRBD2. In germline, CDR1 is SGHRS, CDR2 YFSETQ. This CDR3 contains 18 residues. Trimming cost V 0 bases and J 5 bases; bases outside gene matches: 9. The CDR3 DNA reads as TGCGCCAGCAGCTTGGTCGGGACTAGCGGGTTAGGCCACAATGAGCAGTTCTTC. It yields the protein CASSLVGTSGLGHNEQFF.

This clonotype came up many times. This chain uses TRBV7-2 with TRBJ2-1; D is uncertain. Germline CDR1 reads SGHTA; CDR2 reads FQGNSA. V lost 2 bases and J lost 6, with 5 bases in between. The CDR3 length is 12 residues. CDR3 bases: TGTGCCAGCAGCTTAAGCATCAATGAGCAGTTCTTC. Translation gives CASSLSINEQFF.